This TCR beta chain was obtained from a study of blood T cell repertoires in COVID-19. Study in general: Acute-phase and convalescent COVID-19 samples originated in the United States, Italy and Spain. T cells, B-cell-depleted T cells, or PBMCs supplied cDNA or gDNA.

Per the original data handling: Counts of nucleated cells, estimated from reference gene primer amplification, were obtained. Using immunoSEQ multiplex PCR, the repertoire was profiled, and TCRdb retains in-frame clones only, with some absent. For V, J and clone size, that table is used; D and trimming come from the DNA. The sample carries around 100,000 clones, approximately 88% recorded once. This clone was seen only once. Germline values: CDR1 MDHEN, CDR2 SYDVKM. The V gene end was trimmed by 5 bases and the J gene end by 1 base; junction bases not matched to a gene: 5. The CDR3 is made up of 16 amino acids.

The sequence derives from a human donor in a cohort sampled during active COVID-19. Sample: peripheral blood. The J gene is TRBJ1-4, the V gene TRBV28, with 9 bases lining up with TRBD1. CDR3 in DNA: TGTGCCAGCAGTCGGACAGGGGTAGGAACTAATGAAAAACTGTTTTTT. This codes for CASSRTGVGTNEKLFF.